This T cell receptor (beta chain) was documented in a study of blood T cell repertoires in COVID-19. Overall study: From T cells, B-cell-depleted T cells, or PBMCs came the material, which was cDNA or gDNA.

Trimming stripped 3 bases from V and 5 bases from J, with 5 bases between. Germline CDR1 reads DFQATT; CDR2 reads SNEGSKA (reference sequence). The CDR3 is 11 amino acids. Using immunoSEQ multiplex PCR, the repertoire was profiled, and TCRdb retains in-frame clones only, with some absent. The data hold fewer than 120,000 clones, with around 89% observed a single time. The receptor comes from a woman aged 50 to 65 with acute or convalescent COVID-19. The source material was peripheral blood. V gene TRBV20-1 combines with J gene TRBJ2-1; no clear D. The DNA of the CDR3 is TGCAGTGCTAGTCGTGACAATGAGCAGTTCTTC. Protein sequence: CSASRDNEQFF.